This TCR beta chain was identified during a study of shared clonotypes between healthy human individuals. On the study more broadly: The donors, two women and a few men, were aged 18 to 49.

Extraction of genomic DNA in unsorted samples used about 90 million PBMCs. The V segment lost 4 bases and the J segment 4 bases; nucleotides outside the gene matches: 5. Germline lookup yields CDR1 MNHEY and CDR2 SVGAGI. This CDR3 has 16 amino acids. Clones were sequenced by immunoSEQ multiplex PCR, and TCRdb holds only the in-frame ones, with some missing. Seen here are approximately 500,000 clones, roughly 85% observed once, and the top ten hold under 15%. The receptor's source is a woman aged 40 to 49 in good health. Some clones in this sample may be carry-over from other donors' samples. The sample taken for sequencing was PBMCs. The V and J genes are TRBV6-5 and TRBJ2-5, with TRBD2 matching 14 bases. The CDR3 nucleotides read TGTGCCAGCAGTTCCGGGACTAGCGGGAGAGGAGAGACCCAGTACTTC. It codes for CASSSGTSGRGETQYF.